Listed below are T cell receptor beta chains from one sample, sequenced in a study of blood T cell repertoires in COVID-19. Clones were read by immunoSEQ multiplex PCR, and TCRdb kept only the in-frame ones, dropping some. This table has around 250,000 clones, 90% to 95% appearing once. The sequencing input was PBMCs or T cells enriched from blood (not recorded which). The receptors derive from a human donor in a cohort exposed to, infected with or recovered from COVID-19 (not recorded which). The donor label of this sample is uncertain. CDR3s include the opening cysteine and the closing phenylalanine or tryptophan.

v_gene: TRBV27; CDR3aa: CASSAGEIYNEQFF
v_gene: TRBV4-2; CDR3aa: CASSQEQGVEGYTF
v_gene: TRBV5-1; CDR3aa: CASSFSASGSDEQFF
v_gene: TRBV5-6; CDR3aa: CASRQVGARGTGELFF
v_gene: TRBV5-1; CDR3aa: CASSLLPRPGQETQYF
v_gene: TRBV5-1; CDR3aa: CASSPLAGTNTGELFF
v_gene: TRBV12-2; CDR3aa: CASRRGQGETGNTIYF
v_gene: TRBV27; CDR3aa: CASRTGDSSYGYTF
v_gene: TRBV27; CDR3aa: CASSSQGMANEKLFF
v_gene: TRBV7-8; CDR3aa: CASSLSSGTGVYGYTF
v_gene: TRBV11-2; CDR3aa: CASSLGGTQYF
v_gene: TRBV24-1; CDR3aa: CATSDPRTGGNTGELFF
v_gene: TRBV3-1/TRBV3-2; CDR3aa: CASSPGVRGTGELFF
v_gene: TRBV6-2/TRBV6-3; CDR3aa: CASSRRQGATEAFF
v_gene: TRBV7-2; CDR3aa: CASSSVGGGTQETQYF
v_gene: TRBV4-3; CDR3aa: CASSQGWAGGARNSPLHF
v_gene: TRBV6-5; CDR3aa: CASVYSGGLETEAFF
v_gene: TRBV7-9; CDR3aa: CASSAGPTTYANYGYTF
v_gene: TRBV7-8; CDR3aa: CASSFTSGGLDEQFF
v_gene: TRBV29-1; CDR3aa: CSVVSPRGGYTF
v_gene: TRBV29-1; CDR3aa: CSVEALQGGEQFF
v_gene: TRBV19; CDR3aa: CASRSGQAVNTEAFF
v_gene: TRBV3-1/TRBV3-2; CDR3aa: CASSQDGGGEAFF
v_gene: TRBV29-1; CDR3aa: CSVEEWSPEENGYTF
v_gene: TRBV9; CDR3aa: CASSRTDSNQPQHF
v_gene: TRBV5-8; CDR3aa: CASSPGTAYEQYF
v_gene: TRBV19; CDR3aa: CASRRGGNEQFF
v_gene: TRBV29-1; CDR3aa: CSAPGQGNYGYTF
v_gene: TRBV4-2; CDR3aa: CASSQDSGETDTQYF
v_gene: TRBV29-1; CDR3aa: CSLIPGIYNEQFF
v_gene: TRBV7-9; CDR3aa: CASSGNSRYEQYF
v_gene: TRBV24-1; CDR3aa: CATSDRGNGRLDTQYF
v_gene: TRBV6-5; CDR3aa: CATRSGNTIYF
v_gene: TRBV4-3; CDR3aa: CASSHDRKTEAFF
v_gene: TRBV30; CDR3aa: CAWTQLTGTGPYEQYF
v_gene: TRBV5-8; CDR3aa: CASRVHSPYNEQFF
v_gene: TRBV18; CDR3aa: CASSPGQTPLGYTF